These 32 T cell receptor beta chains were all obtained from the same sample, sequenced in a study of blood T cell repertoires in COVID-19. Using immunoSEQ multiplex PCR, the repertoire was profiled, and TCRdb retains in-frame clones only, with some absent. The table has roughly 280,000 clones, approximately 88% seen once. The sample was peripheral blood. The origin of the receptors is a man aged 50 to 60 with acute or convalescent COVID-19.

V is TRBV11-2 and J is TRBJ2-7, with D maybe TRBD2 (6 bases). Germline V gives CDR1 SGHAT, CDR2 FQNNGV. The CDR3 is 15 residues long. Between the trimmed V and J ends, which lost 5 bases and 4 bases, there was a span of 18 bases. CDR3 protein: CASSPMSGGSYEQYF. As DNA, the CDR3 is TGTGCCAGCAGCCCTATGAGTGGGGGGAGTTACGAGCAGTACTTC. The variable domain in full, completed from reference TRBV11-2 and TRBJ2-7, reads EAGVAQSPRYKIIEKRQSVAFWCNPISGHATLYWYQQILGQGPKLLIQFQNNGVVDDSQLPKDRFSAERLKGVDSTLKIQPAKLEDSAVYLCASSPMSGGSYEQYFGPGTRLTVT.

The gene calls are TRBV27 and TRBJ1-6; possible D gene TRBD1, 6 bases. The CDR3 spans 14 residues. Trimming cost V 5 bases and J 10 bases, with 15 bases left between them. Germline V gives CDR1 MNHEY, CDR2 SMNVEV (reference sequence). The CDR3 coding sequence is TGTGCCAGCAGTCCAACAGGGCTTAGATCACCCCTCCACTTT. This encodes CASSPTGLRSPLHF.

This chain joins TRBV19 and TRBJ1-5; weak D call: TRBD1 (5 bases). V lost 5 bases, J lost 1 base, and 18 bases lay in between. The length of the CDR3 is 17 residues. CDR1 is LNHDA and CDR2 is SQIVND in the germline V gene (reference sequence). CDR3 in DNA: TGTGCCAGTAGTTCATTCTTCGGACATCTCAGCAATCAGCCCCAGCATTTT. It is translated as CASSSFFGHLSNQPQHF.

This clone appeared a few times. This rearrangement joins TRBV11-2 to TRBJ2-2; the D is unclear. This CDR3 region has 14 residues. CDR1 is SGHAT, CDR2 FQNNGV, per germline. The germline V and J ends were trimmed by 5 bases and 1 base, with 8 bases remaining between them. The chain's CDR3 is CASSRVRNTGELFF. The CDR3 DNA reads TGTGCCAGCAGCCGAGTGAGGAACACCGGGGAGCTGTTTTTT.

This clone was observed a few times. This sequence joins TRBV3-1 (or the pseudogene TRBV3-2) and TRBJ2-7, with D maybe TRBD1 (5 bases). Germline-derived CDR1 and CDR2 are LGHDT and YNNKEL (reference sequence). V dropped 2 bases and J dropped 2 bases, with 13 bases sitting between them. This CDR3 contains 15 residues. CDR3 region: CASSQSTRQTYEQYF. CDR3 sequence (DNA): TGTGCCAGCAGCCAATCCACCCGACAGACCTACGAGCAGTACTTC.

The chain employs TRBV12-3 or TRBV12-4 and TRBJ1-2; D unresolved. V was clipped by 2 bases and J by 2 bases, with 6 bases between them. The CDR3 sequence is 13 residues long. Written as DNA, the CDR3 is TGTGCCAGCAGTTTAAGGAGCAACTATGGCTACACCTTC. This codes for CASSLRSNYGYTF.

This clone showed up just a few times. The V gene is TRBV6-4, the J gene TRBJ2-2; 8 bases align to TRBD1. The CDR3 has 19 residues. The germline V gene encodes CDR1 MRHNA and CDR2 SNTAGT. Unmatched junction bases numbered 10, after V lost 0 bases and J lost 1 base. CDR3 sequence (DNA): TGTGCCAGCAGTGACTCGGGCAGGGGGCCGTCGGGGAACACCGGGGAGCTGTTTTTT. Protein sequence: CASSDSGRGPSGNTGELFF.

The V gene is TRBV5-1, the J gene TRBJ2-5, with D possibly matching TRBD1 (6 bases). CDR3 size: 13 residues. V lost 3 bases and J lost 7, with 13 bases in between. Per the germline V gene, CDR1 is SGHRS and CDR2 is YFSETQ. CDR3 DNA sequence: TGCGCCAGCAGCTCTACAGGGCCTGCGACCCAGTACTTC. It specifies CASSSTGPATQYF.

This sequence joins TRBV6-2 or TRBV6-3 and TRBJ2-7, with 7 nucleotides matching TRBD1. Germline V gene data show CDR1 as MNHEY and CDR2 as SVGEGT. Unmatched junction bases numbered 1, after V lost 2 bases and J lost 3 bases. The CDR3 loop spans 13 amino acids. The CDR3 here is CASSYGTVYEQYF. The CDR3 DNA reads as TGTGCCAGCAGTTACGGGACAGTCTACGAGCAGTACTTC.

V and J are TRBV9 and TRBJ1-5; 7 bases agree with TRBD1. Per germline, CDR1 SGDLS and CDR2 YYNGEE. The V segment lost 2 bases and the J segment 9 bases; nucleotides outside the gene matches: 5. CDR3 length: 13 residues. The CDR3 reads CASSVIPGGPQHF. The CDR3, as DNA: TGTGCCAGCAGCGTCATCCCAGGGGGGCCCCAGCATTTT. The whole variable domain, remainder taken from reference TRBV9 and TRBJ1-5, is DSGVTQTPKHLITATGQRVTLRCSPRSGDLSVYWYQQSLDQGLQFLIQYYNGEERAKGNILERFSAQQFPDLHSELNLSSLELGDSALYFCASSVIPGGPQHFGDGTRLSIL.

The V and J genes are TRBV9 and TRBJ2-1; a possible D gene is TRBD2 (6 bases). Between the trimmed V and J ends, which lost 4 bases and 4 bases, there was a span of 15 bases. Germline-derived CDR1 and CDR2 are SGDLS and YYNGEE. The CDR3 is 15 amino acids. The DNA for the CDR3 is TGTGCCAGCAGCCTAGCGAGAGGGATGTACAATGAGCAGTTCTTC. This translates into CASSLARGMYNEQFF.

This chain links TRBV9 with TRBJ1-6, with D tentatively TRBD1 (6 bases). Germline CDR1 reads SGDLS; CDR2 reads YYNGEE. The V and J ends lost 4 bases and 4 bases respectively, with 12 bases between them. The CDR3 length is 15 residues. The CDR3 sequence: CASSTGTLYNSPLHF. The CDR3 coding sequence is TGTGCCAGCAGCACGGGGACACTTTATAATTCACCCCTCCACTTT.

The rearrangement joins TRBV6-5 to TRBJ1-4; D may be TRBD1 (5 bases). This CDR3 spans 15 amino acids. Trimming removed 6 bases from V and 2 bases from J, with 13 bases in between. Germline V CDR1 and CDR2: MNHEY, SVGAGI. In DNA, the CDR3 is TGTGCCAGCAGGCGCAACGCAGGGACTAATGAAAAACTGTTTTTT. The encoded protein is CASRRNAGTNEKLFF.

The V gene is TRBV30, the J gene TRBJ2-3; the D gene is possibly TRBD2 (6 bases). CDR3 length: 11 residues. Germline V gene data show CDR1 as GTSNPN and CDR2 as SVGIG (reference sequence). V shed 4 bases and J shed 14 bases, with 16 bases lying between them. The CDR3: CAWITTSVGYF. DNA of the CDR3: TGTGCCTGGATCACGACTAGTGTTGGGTATTTT.

This chain uses TRBV7-3 with TRBJ1-1; D ambiguous. CDR3 length equals 13 residues. Germline V gene sequence: CDR1 SGHTA, CDR2 FQGTGA. V dropped 2 bases and J dropped 1 base, with 5 bases sitting between them. CDR3 nucleotides: TGTGCCAGCAGCTTATGGGCGAACACTGAAGCTTTCTTT. This translates into CASSLWANTEAFF.

This chain links TRBV4-1 with TRBJ1-5; D ambiguous. The CDR3 has 14 residues. V was trimmed by 0 bases and J by 4 bases, leaving 7 bases between them. Germline lookup yields CDR1 MGHRA and CDR2 YSYEKL. The CDR3 sequence: CASSQERENQPQHF. DNA of the CDR3: TGCGCCAGCAGCCAAGAGCGTGAGAATCAGCCCCAGCATTTT.

The chain has TRBV19 and TRBJ2-2; perhaps TRBD1 as D (5 bases). Trimming removed 7 bases at V and 5 bases at J, with 20 bases between. Germline CDR1 reads LNHDA; CDR2 reads SQIVND (reference sequence). The CDR3 runs to 16 residues. CDR3: CASTLPQGSITGELFF. In nucleotides, the CDR3 is TGTGCCAGTACCCTCCCCCAGGGTTCGATTACCGGGGAGCTGTTTTTT.

The chain is built from TRBV27 and TRBJ1-1, with D perhaps TRBD1 (5 bases). The CDR3 is 14 amino acids. Trimming stripped 4 bases from V and 6 bases from J, with 15 bases between. Germline assignment: CDR1 MNHEY and CDR2 SMNVEV (reference sequence). The CDR3, as DNA: TGTGCCAGCAGTTCCTCCCGGGGGACCGCTGAAGCTTTCTTT. Translating gives CASSSSRGTAEAFF.

The V gene is TRBV18, the J gene TRBJ2-1; the D gene is possibly TRBD1 (6 bases). V lost 3 bases to trimming and J lost 0 bases, with 9 bases between them. CDR1 is KGHSH and CDR2 is LQKENI in the germline V gene. This CDR3 has 15 amino acids. CDR3 loop: CASSPQQGSYNEQFF. The CDR3 DNA sequence: TGTGCCAGCTCACCCCAACAGGGCTCCTACAATGAGCAGTTCTTC.

The V and J genes are TRBV2 and TRBJ2-6, with 8 bases matching TRBD1. From germline, CDR1 is SNHLY and CDR2 FYNNEI. The V gene end was trimmed by 5 bases and the J gene end by 2 bases; junction bases not matched to a gene: 2. This CDR3 has 15 amino acids. The CDR3 sequence is CASSSGGAGANVLTF. The CDR3 DNA reads TGTGCCAGCAGTTCAGGGGGCGCTGGGGCCAACGTCCTGACTTTC.

The rearrangement links TRBV4-2 to TRBJ1-5; D is uncertain. CDR3 length equals 14 residues. The germline CDR1 and CDR2 sequences are LGHNA and YNFKEQ. Trimming took 1 base from V and 4 from J, leaving 8 bases between them. CDR3 sequence: CASSQAVRNQPQHF. In DNA, the CDR3 is TGTGCCAGCAGCCAAGCAGTCCGAAATCAGCCCCAGCATTTT.

V gene TRBV29-1 combines with J gene TRBJ2-3, with TRBD2 matching over 11 bases. CDR1 and CDR2 (germline): SQVTM, ANQGSEA. With 5 bases clipped from V and 4 bases from J, the junction kept 8 bases outside the gene matches. The CDR3 has 15 residues. The CDR3: CSVTDLAGGSDTQYF. CDR3 sequence (DNA): TGCAGCGTTACGGATCTAGCGGGGGGATCAGATACGCAGTATTTT.

The chain couples TRBV2 to TRBJ1-5; 8 nucleotides align to TRBD1. Germline lookup yields CDR1 SNHLY and CDR2 FYNNEI. Losses at the gene ends were 6 bases for V and 6 bases for J; bases not matched to a gene: 10. This CDR3 has 15 residues. Written as DNA, the CDR3 is TGTGCCAGCAGCAGACTGGACAGGGCGACTCAGCCCCAGCATTTT. Residues: CASSRLDRATQPQHF.

The chain carries TRBV10-2 and TRBJ1-3; TRBD1 might be the D (6 bases). The CDR3 is 12 amino acids. Germline CDR1 reads WSHSY; CDR2 reads SAAADI. Trimming pared 6 bases from V and 8 bases from J, leaving 11 bases between. The CDR3 loop reads CASSLQGYTIYF. Written as DNA, the CDR3 is TGCGCCAGCAGCCTACAGGGTTACACCATATATTTT.

V usage is TRBV19 and J usage is TRBJ2-3; D is unresolved. Per the germline V gene, CDR1 is LNHDA and CDR2 is SQIVND (reference sequence). Trimming pared 3 bases from V and 0 bases from J, leaving 7 bases between. The CDR3 sequence is 14 residues long. CDR3 loop: CASSIGASTDTQYF. CDR3 sequence (DNA): TGTGCCAGTAGTATTGGAGCTAGCACAGATACGCAGTATTTT. The full variable domain, with the rest looked up from reference TRBV19 and TRBJ2-3, is DGGITQSPKYLFRKEGQNVTLSCEQNLNHDAMYWYRQDPGQGLRLIYYSQIVNDFQKGDIAEGYSVSREKKESFPLTVTSAQKNPTAFYLCASSIGASTDTQYFGPGTRLTVL.

The J gene is TRBJ1-5, the V gene TRBV4-1, with 9 nucleotides matching TRBD1. The CDR3 totals 15 residues. V shed 4 bases, J shed 4 bases, and the junction held 5 bases outside the gene matches. CDR1 MGHRA and CDR2 YSYEKL come from the germline V gene. DNA of the CDR3: TGCGCCAGCAGCCCATGGGGGACAGGGAATCAGCCCCAGCATTTT. Amino acids: CASSPWGTGNQPQHF.

This rearrangement joins TRBV4-1 to TRBJ1-4; 10 bases are a match to TRBD1. The junction had 2 bases not matched to a gene; V was cut back by 4 bases and J by 6 bases. This CDR3 is built from 14 residues. Germline values: CDR1 MGHRA, CDR2 YSYEKL. The DNA of the CDR3 is TGCGCCAGCAGCCTCGGGACAGGGGATGAAAAACTGTTTTTT. The encoded protein is CASSLGTGDEKLFF.

The gene calls are TRBV19 and TRBJ2-2; D unresolved. The CDR3 totals 16 residues. V gave up 0 bases and J gave up 5 bases, with 13 bases separating them. CDR1 is LNHDA, CDR2 SQIVND, per germline (reference sequence). DNA of the CDR3: TGTGCCAGTAGTATAGATCCGGCTAGAAGGACCGGGGAGCTGTTTTTT. Translated, it gives CASSIDPARRTGELFF.

The V call is TRBV24-1, the J call TRBJ2-1; 12 bases map to TRBD2. V lost 4 bases and J lost 6; bases outside the gene matches: 12. The CDR3 spans 18 residues. CDR1 KGHDR and CDR2 SFDVKD come from the germline V gene. CDR3 sequence (DNA): TGTGCCACCAGTGACCCGAGGGCTAGCGGGGGGGCTGGCAATGAGCAGTTCTTC. Translation: CATSDPRASGGAGNEQFF.

The V call is TRBV5-1, the J call TRBJ1-2; 8 bases are shared with TRBD1. This CDR3 comprises 14 residues. The V and J ends lost 4 bases and 2 bases, in that order; junction bases with no gene match: 4. CDR1 is SGHRS, CDR2 YFSETQ, per germline. The DNA for the CDR3 is TGCGCCAGCAGCCCACGGACAGGGAACTATGGCTACACCTTC. This translates into CASSPRTGNYGYTF.

The CDR3 is CASSPVAADTEAFF. For the CDR3, the DNA is TGTGCCAGCTCACCAGTGGCGGCGGACACTGAAGCTTTCTTT. The chain joins TRBV18 to TRBJ1-1; D ambiguous. CDR3 length: 14 amino acids. V lost 2 bases and J 3 bases, leaving 10 bases between the germline ends. Germline CDR1 reads KGHSH; CDR2 reads LQKENI.

The V and J genes are TRBV5-1 and TRBJ2-3; D ambiguous. V was pared by 0 bases and J by 4 bases, with 6 bases between. CDR3 size: 13 residues. Germline assignment: CDR1 SGHRS and CDR2 YFSETQ. CDR3 loop: CASSLESADTQYF. Written as DNA, the CDR3 is TGCGCCAGCAGCTTGGAATCGGCAGATACGCAGTATTTT.